Shown below are 22 T cell receptor beta chains from a single sample sequenced in a study of shared clonotypes between healthy human individuals. Data came from immunoSEQ multiplex PCR; TCRdb stores just in-frame clones and leaves some out. Of a few hundred thousand clones listed, about 80% are singletons. Input material: PBMCs. Source of these receptors: a woman in her forties in good health. Some clones in this sample may be carry-over from other donors' samples.

The rearrangement joins TRBV7-2 to TRBJ2-7; D gene uncertain. V was clipped by 1 base and J by 2 bases, with 9 bases between them. CDR3 size: 14 residues. Germline loops: CDR1 SGHTA, CDR2 FQGNSA. The CDR3 reads CASSLGIQAYEQYF. The CDR3 DNA sequence: TGTGCCAGCAGCTTAGGCATTCAGGCCTACGAGCAGTACTTC.

V and J are TRBV29-1 and TRBJ2-1; D is tentatively TRBD1 or TRBD2 (5 bases each). Germline-derived CDR1 and CDR2 are SQVTM and ANQGSEA. V gave up 4 bases and J gave up 0 bases, with 10 bases separating them. This CDR3 spans 14 amino acids. The CDR3 nucleotides are TGCAGCGTTGGAGCAGGGAGCTCCTACAATGAGCAGTTCTTC. Translating it yields CSVGAGSSYNEQFF.

The J gene is TRBJ2-3, the V gene TRBV6-6; D is ambiguous. The CDR3 is 13 residues long. Trimming stripped 5 bases from V and 6 bases from J, with 12 bases between. From germline, CDR1 is MNHNY and CDR2 SVGAGI (reference sequence). The CDR3 sequence is CASSLLSSDTQYF. The DNA of the CDR3 is TGTGCCAGCAGTCTCCTAAGCAGCGATACGCAGTATTTT.

This clone appeared once. This rearrangement joins TRBV28 to TRBJ2-2; no clear D gene. The CDR3 is made up of 13 amino acids. Trimming took off 1 base at V and 6 bases at J, with 6 bases between the two ends. In germline, CDR1 is MDHEN, CDR2 SYDVKM. Here the CDR3 reads CASSLLRPGELFF. The CDR3 nucleotides read TGTGCCAGCAGTTTATTAAGGCCCGGGGAGCTGTTTTTT.

The chain couples TRBV7-8 to TRBJ2-2, with 7 bases fitting TRBD1. The CDR3 spans 17 residues. The J segment lost 1 base and the V segment lost 0 bases, leaving 5 bases of the junction unmatched. The germline CDR1 and CDR2 sequences are SGHVS and FQNEAQ. CDR3 sequence: CASSLARGQGNTGELFF. For the CDR3, the DNA is TGTGCCAGCAGCTTAGCAAGGGGGCAAGGGAACACCGGGGAGCTGTTTTTT.

This clone came up a few times. The V call is TRBV2, the J call TRBJ1-1, with a tentative D call TRBD1 (6 bases). The V end lost 5 bases, the J end lost 5 bases, and 15 bases lay between the germline ends. The CDR3 spans 14 residues. Germline V gene data show CDR1 as SNHLY and CDR2 as FYNNEI. CDR3 region: CASSPQGLATEAFF. The CDR3 nucleotides are TGTGCCAGCAGTCCACAGGGTCTTGCGACTGAAGCTTTCTTT.

The chain is built from TRBV5-6 and TRBJ1-1; D might be TRBD1 (6 bases). Trimming left V 2 bases short and J 5 bases short, with 13 bases between. This CDR3 comprises 14 residues. Germline CDR1 is SGHDT and CDR2 is YYEEEE. In DNA, the CDR3 is TGTGCCAGCAGCTTAACAGGGAGGTGGACTGAAGCTTTCTTT. As protein: CASSLTGRWTEAFF. Full variable domain (missing parts from reference TRBV5-6 and TRBJ1-1): DAGVTQSPTHLIKTRGQQVTLRCSPKSGHDTVSWYQQALGQGPQFIFQYYEEEERQRGNFPDRFSGHQFPNYSSELNVNALLLGDSALYLCASSLTGRWTEAFFGQGTRLTVV.

For this clone: The junction and the germline gene differ at one end; a read error may be behind it. Other nucleotide sequences from this sample produce the same CDR3. V is TRBV10-3 and J is TRBJ1-3; 7 bases are a match to TRBD1. This CDR3 is built from 17 residues. Germline lookup yields CDR1 ENHRY and CDR2 SYGVKD. CDR3 region: CAISEIGDSRRRNTIYF. The CDR3 DNA reads TGTGCTATCAGTGAAATAGGGGACAGCCGGAGGAGGAACACCATATATTTT.

This clone was picked up many times. V gene TRBV7-9 combines with J gene TRBJ2-1; the match to TRBD2 covers 7 bases. CDR1 and CDR2 from the germline V gene are SEHNR and FQNEAQ (reference sequence). Trimming took 5 bases from V and 5 from J; bases not matched to a gene: 15. The CDR3 spans 17 residues. As DNA, the CDR3 is TGTGCCAGCAGCCCCGAGGGGTACCTAGCGGTTAACAATGAGCAGTTCTTC. Its translation is CASSPEGYLAVNNEQFF.

In this sample, this clone turned up a few times. It is likely a read error: a sequence one base away is far more abundant. The V gene is TRBV30, the J gene TRBJ1-4; TRBD1 might be the D (5 bases). Trimming shortened V by 4 bases and J by 8 bases, and 20 bases separated the two germline ends. Germline V gene sequence: CDR1 GTSNPN, CDR2 SVGIG (reference sequence). The CDR3 has 15 amino acids. In nucleotides, the CDR3 is TGTGCCTGGAATGTACTCAGGGCGAGGGGCGAAAAACTGTTTTTT. It specifies CAWNVLRARGEKLFF.

The gene calls are TRBV7-8 and TRBJ2-4, with unresolved D. The CDR3 has 16 residues. Trimming cost V 1 base and J 4 bases, with 14 bases left between them. The germline V gene has CDR1 SGHVS and CDR2 FQNEAQ. CDR3 DNA: TGTGCCAGCAGCTTAGAGGTCTGGGTCAGGAAAAACATTCAGTACTTC. Its protein is CASSLEVWVRKNIQYF. Using reference TRBV7-8 and TRBJ2-4 for the parts outside the CDR3, the full variable domain is GAGVSQSPRYKVAKRGQDVALRCDPISGHVSLFWYQQALGQGPEFLTYFQNEAQLDKSGLPSDRFFAERPEGSVSTLKIQRTQQEDSAVYLCASSLEVWVRKNIQYFGAGTRLSVL.

This chain joins TRBV25-1 and TRBJ2-1, with a tentative D call TRBD2 (6 bases). CDR1 and CDR2 (germline): MGHDK, SYGVNS. The CDR3 spans 15 residues. Trimming left V 2 bases short and J 1 base short, with 9 bases between. CDR3 nucleotides: TGTGCCAGCAGTGAAGGGGGGAGTTCCTACAATGAGCAGTTCTTC. Protein: CASSEGGSSYNEQFF. Full variable domain (rest looked up from reference TRBV25-1 and TRBJ2-1): EADIYQTPRYLVIGTGKKITLECSQTMGHDKMYWYQQDPGMELHLIHYSYGVNSTEKGDLSSESTVSRIRTEHFPLTLESARPSHTSQYLCASSEGGSSYNEQFFGPGTRLTVL.

The V and J genes are TRBV9 and TRBJ2-1; 7 bases are shared with TRBD2. This CDR3 comprises 15 residues. The trim removed 0 bases at V and 4 bases at J, leaving 4 bases unmatched. CDR1 SGDLS and CDR2 YYNGEE come from the germline V gene. The DNA of the CDR3 is TGTGCCAGCAGCGTAGATCTGGGGGGGTACAATGAGCAGTTCTTC. This encodes CASSVDLGGYNEQFF. The complete variable domain, with remaining parts taken from reference TRBV9 and TRBJ2-1, reads DSGVTQTPKHLITATGQRVTLRCSPRSGDLSVYWYQQSLDQGLQFLIQYYNGEERAKGNILERFSAQQFPDLHSELNLSSLELGDSALYFCASSVDLGGYNEQFFGPGTRLTVL.

The chain recombines TRBV28 with TRBJ1-4, with D possibly TRBD1 on 5 matching bases. V gave up 5 bases and J gave up 5 bases, with 12 bases separating them. Germline assignment: CDR1 MDHEN and CDR2 SYDVKM. This CDR3 spans 14 amino acids. CDR3 amino acids: CASSTLRGNEKLFF. CDR3 bases: TGTGCCAGCAGTACGTTAAGGGGAAATGAAAAACTGTTTTTT.

The rearrangement joins TRBV5-4 to TRBJ1-1; no clear D. This CDR3 comprises 13 residues. CDR1 is SGHNT, CDR2 YYREEE, per germline (reference sequence). Trimming removed 4 bases from V and 3 bases from J, with 10 bases in between. This chain's CDR3 is CASSLHSDTEAFF. In DNA form, the CDR3 reads TGTGCCAGCAGCCTCCACTCGGACACTGAAGCTTTCTTT.

V gene TRBV6-6 combines with J gene TRBJ2-1; 10 positions agree with TRBD2. The CDR3 loop spans 16 amino acids. The germline V gene encodes CDR1 MNHNY and CDR2 SVGAGI (reference sequence). J lost 1 base, V lost 5 bases, and 5 bases had no gene match. The CDR3 loop is CASSPRAGGSYNEQFF. CDR3 coding DNA: TGTGCCAGCAGTCCACGAGCGGGAGGGTCCTACAATGAGCAGTTCTTC.

This clone was counted a few times. This sequence joins TRBV19 and TRBJ2-1; 9 bases fit TRBD2. Germline CDR1 and CDR2: LNHDA and SQIVND (reference sequence). This CDR3 region has 14 residues. With V trimmed by 4 bases and J by 8 bases, 6 bases remained unmatched. This CDR3 is CASSTSGESYEQFF. In DNA form, the CDR3 reads TGTGCCAGTAGTACTAGCGGGGAGAGTTATGAGCAGTTCTTC.

This chain links TRBV6-4 with TRBJ2-3; D remains ambiguous. CDR3 length: 15 residues. Trimming left V 3 bases short and J 0 bases short, with 10 bases between. Germline V lookup: CDR1 MRHNA, CDR2 SNTAGT. CDR3 DNA sequence: TGTGCCAGCAGTGAGACTTGGTTTAGCACAGATACGCAGTATTTT. As protein: CASSETWFSTDTQYF.

For the CDR3, the DNA is TGTGCCAGCTCACCGGCGAGTCAGGGTGAGACCCAGTACTTC. It encodes CASSPASQGETQYF. The chain carries TRBV18 and TRBJ2-5; D is possibly TRBD1 (5 bases). Deletions cut 3 bases from V and 5 bases from J, with 13 bases between. The CDR3 totals 14 residues. From germline, CDR1 is KGHSH and CDR2 LQKENI.

The chain recombines TRBV7-2 with TRBJ2-7, with 10 positions matching TRBD2. The CDR3 totals 15 residues. J was trimmed by 0 bases and V by 5 bases; bases with no gene match: 4. The germline V gene encodes CDR1 SGHTA and CDR2 FQGNSA. The CDR3, as DNA: TGTGCCAGCAGCCGGGGACTAGCGTCCTCCTACGAGCAGTACTTC. It codes for CASSRGLASSYEQYF.

In this sample, this clone turned up once. The rearrangement joins TRBV14 to TRBJ2-7, with unresolved D. Germline V gene lookup returns CDR1 SGHDN and CDR2 FVKESK. V was clipped by 0 bases and J by 2 bases, with 14 bases between them. This CDR3 spans 16 amino acids. The CDR3 sequence is CASSQEGAPRAYEQYF. The CDR3 bases are TGTGCCAGCAGCCAAGAAGGAGCCCCCCGGGCCTACGAGCAGTACTTC.

This rearrangement joins TRBV5-1 to TRBJ2-5; TRBD2 matches at 8 bases. The J call may be incorrect, as the DNA end agrees better with TRBJ2-7. This CDR3 contains 15 residues. Germline CDR1 reads SGHRS; CDR2 reads YFSETQ. CDR3 in amino acids: CASSIGTRSSYEQYF. CDR3 bases: TGCGCCAGCAGCATCGGGACTAGGAGCTCCTACGAGCAGTACTTC.